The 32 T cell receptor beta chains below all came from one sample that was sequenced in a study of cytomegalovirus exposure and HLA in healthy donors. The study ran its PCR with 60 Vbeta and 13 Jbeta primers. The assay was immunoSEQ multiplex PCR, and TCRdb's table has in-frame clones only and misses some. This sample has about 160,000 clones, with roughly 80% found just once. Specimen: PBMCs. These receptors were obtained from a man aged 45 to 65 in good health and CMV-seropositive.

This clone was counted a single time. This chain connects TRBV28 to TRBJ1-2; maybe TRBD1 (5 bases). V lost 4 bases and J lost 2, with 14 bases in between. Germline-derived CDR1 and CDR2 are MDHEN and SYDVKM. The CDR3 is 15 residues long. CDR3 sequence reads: CASSSAAGRNYGYTF. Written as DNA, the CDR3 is TGTGCCAGCAGTTCGGCAGCGGGACGGAACTATGGCTACACCTTC.

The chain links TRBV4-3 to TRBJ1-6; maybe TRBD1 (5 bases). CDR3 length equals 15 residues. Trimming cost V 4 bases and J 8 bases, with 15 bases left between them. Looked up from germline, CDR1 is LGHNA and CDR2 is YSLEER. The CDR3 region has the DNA TGCGCCAGCAGCCGGTCCGTGACAGTGGATTCACCCCTCCACTTT. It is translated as CASSRSVTVDSPLHF.

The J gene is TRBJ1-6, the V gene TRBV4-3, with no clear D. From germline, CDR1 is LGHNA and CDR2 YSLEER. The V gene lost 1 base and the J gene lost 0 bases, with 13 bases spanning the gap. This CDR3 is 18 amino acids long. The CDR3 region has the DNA TGCGCCAGCAGCCAAGGCCCGTTTTTGAGCTCCTATAATTCACCCCTCCACTTT. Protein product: CASSQGPFLSSYNSPLHF.

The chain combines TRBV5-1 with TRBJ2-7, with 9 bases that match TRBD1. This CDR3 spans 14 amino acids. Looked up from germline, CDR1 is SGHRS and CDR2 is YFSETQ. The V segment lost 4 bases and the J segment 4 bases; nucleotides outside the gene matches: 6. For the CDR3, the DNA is TGCGCCAGCAGCCTCCTAGGACAGGGGTACGAGCAGTACTTC. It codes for CASSLLGQGYEQYF.

CDR3 in amino acids: CASSLHGQVEKLFF. The CDR3 nucleotides read TGTGCCAGTAGTCTCCACGGACAGGTTGAAAAACTGTTTTTT. J is TRBJ1-4 and V is TRBV19; 7 bases are shared with TRBD1. This CDR3 has 14 residues. V was clipped by 5 bases and J by 7 bases; unmatched bases: 7. Germline lookup yields CDR1 LNHDA and CDR2 SQIVND (reference sequence).

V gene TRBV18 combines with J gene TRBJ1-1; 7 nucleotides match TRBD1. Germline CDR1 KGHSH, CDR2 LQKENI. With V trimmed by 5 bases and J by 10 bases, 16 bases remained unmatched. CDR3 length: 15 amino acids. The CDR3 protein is CASSSDRNLLSGAFF. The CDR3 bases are TGTGCCAGCTCATCGGACAGGAACCTACTTAGCGGAGCTTTCTTT.

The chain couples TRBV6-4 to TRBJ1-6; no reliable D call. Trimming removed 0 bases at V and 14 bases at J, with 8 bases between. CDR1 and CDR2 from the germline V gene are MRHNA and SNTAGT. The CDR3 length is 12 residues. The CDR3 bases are TGTGCCAGCAGTGACTCGTGGGGAGCCCTCCACTTT. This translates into CASSDSWGALHF.

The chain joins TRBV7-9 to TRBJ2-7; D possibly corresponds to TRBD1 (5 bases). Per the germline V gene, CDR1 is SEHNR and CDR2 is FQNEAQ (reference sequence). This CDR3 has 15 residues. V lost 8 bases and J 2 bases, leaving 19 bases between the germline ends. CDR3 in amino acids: CASLPAGAPTYEQYF. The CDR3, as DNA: TGTGCCAGCCTTCCCGCTGGGGCCCCTACCTACGAGCAGTACTTC.

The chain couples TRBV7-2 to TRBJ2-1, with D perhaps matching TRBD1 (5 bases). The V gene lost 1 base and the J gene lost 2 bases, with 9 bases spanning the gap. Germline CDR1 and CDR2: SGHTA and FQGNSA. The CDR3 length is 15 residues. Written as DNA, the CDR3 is TGTGCCAGCAGCTTAGTCGCAGGGACCTACAATGAGCAGTTCTTC. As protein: CASSLVAGTYNEQFF.

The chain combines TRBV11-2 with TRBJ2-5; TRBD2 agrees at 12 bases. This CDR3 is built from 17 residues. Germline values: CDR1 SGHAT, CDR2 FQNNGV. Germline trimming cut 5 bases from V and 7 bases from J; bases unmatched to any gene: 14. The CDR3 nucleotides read TGTGCCAGCAGCGAACCCTGGACTAGCGGGGCCTTGGGGACCCAGTACTTC. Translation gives CASSEPWTSGALGTQYF.

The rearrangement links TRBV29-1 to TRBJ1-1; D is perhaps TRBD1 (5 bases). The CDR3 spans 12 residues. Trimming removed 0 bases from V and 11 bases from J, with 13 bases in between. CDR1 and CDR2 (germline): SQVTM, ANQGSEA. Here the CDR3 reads CSVEDGGDLAFF. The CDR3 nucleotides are TGCAGCGTTGAAGATGGAGGGGACCTGGCTTTCTTT.

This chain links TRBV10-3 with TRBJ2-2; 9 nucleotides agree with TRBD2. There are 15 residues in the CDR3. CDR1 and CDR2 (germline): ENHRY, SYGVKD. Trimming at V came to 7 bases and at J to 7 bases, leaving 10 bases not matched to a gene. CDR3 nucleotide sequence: TGTGCCATCACCGATGGTCCAGCGGGAGGCGGGGAGCTGTTTTTT. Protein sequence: CAITDGPAGGGELFF.

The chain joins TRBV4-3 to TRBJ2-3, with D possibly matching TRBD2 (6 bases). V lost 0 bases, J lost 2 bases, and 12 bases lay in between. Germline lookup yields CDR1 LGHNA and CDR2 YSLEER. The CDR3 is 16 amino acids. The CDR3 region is CASSQDRGDYTDTQYF. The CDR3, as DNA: TGCGCCAGCAGCCAAGATCGCGGGGATTACACAGATACGCAGTATTTT.

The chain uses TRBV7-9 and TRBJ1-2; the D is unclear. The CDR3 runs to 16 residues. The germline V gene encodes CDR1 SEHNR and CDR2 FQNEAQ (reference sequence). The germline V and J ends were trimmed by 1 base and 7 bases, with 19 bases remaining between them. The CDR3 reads CASSLGWRIEWPGYTF. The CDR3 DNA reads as TGTGCCAGCAGCTTAGGGTGGAGAATCGAATGGCCTGGCTACACCTTC.

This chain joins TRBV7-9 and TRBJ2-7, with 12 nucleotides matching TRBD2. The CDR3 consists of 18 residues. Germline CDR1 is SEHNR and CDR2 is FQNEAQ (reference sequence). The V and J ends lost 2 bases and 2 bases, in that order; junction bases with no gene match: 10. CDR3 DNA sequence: TGTGCCAGCAGCTTATCCACAATCGGACTAGCGGGGACCTACGAGCAGTACTTC. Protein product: CASSLSTIGLAGTYEQYF. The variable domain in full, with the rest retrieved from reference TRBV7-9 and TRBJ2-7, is DTGVSQNPRHKITKRGQNVTFRCDPISEHNRLYWYRQTLGQGPEFLTYFQNEAQLEKSRLLSDRFSAERPKGSFSTLEIQRTEQGDSAMYLCASSLSTIGLAGTYEQYFGPGTRLTVT.

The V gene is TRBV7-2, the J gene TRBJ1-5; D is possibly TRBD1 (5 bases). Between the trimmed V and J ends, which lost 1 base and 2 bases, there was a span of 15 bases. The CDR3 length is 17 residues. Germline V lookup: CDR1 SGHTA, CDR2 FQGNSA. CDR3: CASSLGRGRGGNQPQHF. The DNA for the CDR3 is TGTGCCAGCAGCTTAGGGCGAGGGCGGGGGGGCAATCAGCCCCAGCATTTT.

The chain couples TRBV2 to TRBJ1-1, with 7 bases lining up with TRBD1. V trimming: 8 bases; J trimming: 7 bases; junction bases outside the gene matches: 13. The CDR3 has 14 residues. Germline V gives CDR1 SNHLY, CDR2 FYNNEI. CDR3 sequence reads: CASSAGTENREAFF. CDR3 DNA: TGTGCCAGCTCCGCCGGGACAGAGAACCGTGAAGCTTTCTTT.

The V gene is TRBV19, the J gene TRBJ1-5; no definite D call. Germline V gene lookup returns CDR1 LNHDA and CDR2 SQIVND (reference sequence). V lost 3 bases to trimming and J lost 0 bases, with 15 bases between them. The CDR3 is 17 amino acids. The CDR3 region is CASSITRAADSNQPQHF. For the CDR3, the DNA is TGTGCCAGTAGTATTACGAGGGCAGCCGATAGCAATCAGCCCCAGCATTTT.

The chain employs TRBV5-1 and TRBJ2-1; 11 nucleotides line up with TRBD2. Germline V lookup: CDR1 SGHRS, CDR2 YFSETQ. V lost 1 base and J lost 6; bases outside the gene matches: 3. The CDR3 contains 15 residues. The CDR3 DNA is TGCGCCAGCAGCTTGACTAGCGGGGGTCTCAATGAGCAGTTCTTC. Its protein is CASSLTSGGLNEQFF.

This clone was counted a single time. This chain's CDR3 is CASSPPGHHISGNTIYF. The DNA for the CDR3 is TGTGCCAGCTCACCACCGGGACACCATATTTCTGGAAACACCATATATTTT. The gene calls are TRBV18 and TRBJ1-3, with D perhaps TRBD1 (6 bases). The CDR3 runs 17 residues. Trimming pared 0 bases from V and 1 base from J, leaving 13 bases between. CDR1 is KGHSH and CDR2 is LQKENI in the germline V gene.

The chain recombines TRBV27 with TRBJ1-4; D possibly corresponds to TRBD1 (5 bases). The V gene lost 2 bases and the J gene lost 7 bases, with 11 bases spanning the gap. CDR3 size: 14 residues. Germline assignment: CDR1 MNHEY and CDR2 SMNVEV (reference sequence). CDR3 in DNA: TGTGCCAGCAGTTTACGGGGGGTGGGTGAAAAACTGTTTTTT. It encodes CASSLRGVGEKLFF.

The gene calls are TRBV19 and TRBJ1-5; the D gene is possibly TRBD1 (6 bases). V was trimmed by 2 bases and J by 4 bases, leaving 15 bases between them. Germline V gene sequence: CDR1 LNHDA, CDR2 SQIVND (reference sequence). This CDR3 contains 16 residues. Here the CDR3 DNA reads TGTGCCAGTAGTATAATGCAGGGGAGGGGGAATCAGCCCCAGCATTTT. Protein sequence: CASSIMQGRGNQPQHF.

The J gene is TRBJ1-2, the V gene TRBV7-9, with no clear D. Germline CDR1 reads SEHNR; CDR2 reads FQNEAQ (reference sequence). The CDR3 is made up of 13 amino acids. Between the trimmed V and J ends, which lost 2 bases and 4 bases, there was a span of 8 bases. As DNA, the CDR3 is TGTGCCAGCAGCTTAAGAGGAATCTATGGCTACACCTTC. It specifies CASSLRGIYGYTF.

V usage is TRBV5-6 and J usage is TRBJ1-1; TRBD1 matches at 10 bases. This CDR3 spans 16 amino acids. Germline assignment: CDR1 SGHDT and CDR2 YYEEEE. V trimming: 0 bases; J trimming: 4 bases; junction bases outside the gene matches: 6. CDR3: CASSLVGGQGSTEAFF. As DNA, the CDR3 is TGTGCCAGCAGCTTGGTGGGGGGACAGGGGAGCACTGAAGCTTTCTTT.

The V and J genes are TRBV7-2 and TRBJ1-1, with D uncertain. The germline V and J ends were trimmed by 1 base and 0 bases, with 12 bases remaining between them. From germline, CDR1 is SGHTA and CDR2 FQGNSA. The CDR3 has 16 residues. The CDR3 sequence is CASSLVDLSMNTEAFF. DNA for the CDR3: TGTGCCAGCAGCTTAGTCGACTTGTCCATGAACACTGAAGCTTTCTTT.

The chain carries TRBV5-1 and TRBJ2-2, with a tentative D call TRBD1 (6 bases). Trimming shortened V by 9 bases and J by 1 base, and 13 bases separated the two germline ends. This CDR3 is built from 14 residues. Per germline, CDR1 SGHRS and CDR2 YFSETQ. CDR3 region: CATKDRLNTGELFF. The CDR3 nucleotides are TGCGCCACCAAAGACAGGTTGAACACCGGGGAGCTGTTTTTT.

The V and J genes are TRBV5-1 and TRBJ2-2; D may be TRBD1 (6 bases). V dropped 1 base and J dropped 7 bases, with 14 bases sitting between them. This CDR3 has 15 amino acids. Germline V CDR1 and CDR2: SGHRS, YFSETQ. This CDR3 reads CASSLSGVSSGELFF. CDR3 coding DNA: TGCGCCAGCAGCTTGTCAGGGGTCAGTAGCGGGGAGCTGTTTTTT.

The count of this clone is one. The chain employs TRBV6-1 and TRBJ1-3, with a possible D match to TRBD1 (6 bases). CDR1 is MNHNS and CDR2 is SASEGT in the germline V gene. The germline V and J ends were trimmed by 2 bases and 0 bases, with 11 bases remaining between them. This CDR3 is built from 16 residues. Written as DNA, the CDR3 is TGTGCCAGCAGTGAATGGGGGGGCAGCTCTGGAAACACCATATATTTT. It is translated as CASSEWGGSSGNTIYF.

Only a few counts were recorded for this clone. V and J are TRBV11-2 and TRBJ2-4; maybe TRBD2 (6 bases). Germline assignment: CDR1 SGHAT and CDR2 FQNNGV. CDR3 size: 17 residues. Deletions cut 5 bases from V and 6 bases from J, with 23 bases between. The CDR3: CASSKQFSIGDLNIQYF. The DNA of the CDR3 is TGTGCCAGCAGCAAACAGTTCTCCATAGGGGACTTAAACATTCAGTACTTC.

As DNA, the CDR3 is TGCGCCAGCAGCCAAGAATGGACAGGGATTAACTATGGCTACACCTTC. Its translation is CASSQEWTGINYGYTF. This chain links TRBV4-3 with TRBJ1-2, with 8 positions matching TRBD1. V was pared by 0 bases and J by 1 base, with 4 bases of the junction left unmatched. Germline V gives CDR1 LGHNA, CDR2 YSLEER. This CDR3 is 16 amino acids long.

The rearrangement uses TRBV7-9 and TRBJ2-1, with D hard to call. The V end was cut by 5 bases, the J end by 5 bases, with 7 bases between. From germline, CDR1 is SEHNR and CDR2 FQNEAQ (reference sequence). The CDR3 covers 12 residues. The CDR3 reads CASSLLDNEQFF. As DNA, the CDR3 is TGTGCCAGCAGCCTCCTTGACAATGAGCAGTTCTTC.

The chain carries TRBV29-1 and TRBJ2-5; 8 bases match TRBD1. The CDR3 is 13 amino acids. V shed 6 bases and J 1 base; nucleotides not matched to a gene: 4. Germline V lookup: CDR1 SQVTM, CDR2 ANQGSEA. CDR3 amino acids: CSVDTGGQETQYF. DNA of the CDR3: TGCAGCGTCGATACAGGGGGCCAAGAGACCCAGTACTTC.